What follows are 32 T cell receptor beta chains derived from one specimen sequenced in a study of control samples from healthy donors and cancer patients. Assay used: immunoSEQ multiplex PCR; TCRdb lists only in-frame clones, some missing. This table holds approximately 190,000 clones. Sequences were obtained from blood. The receptors shown here come from a woman younger than 45 in good health.

The chain links TRBV6-5 to TRBJ1-5; no firm D call. CDR3 length equals 15 residues. Germline CDR1 and CDR2: MNHEY and SVGAGI. Trimming removed 0 bases at V and 0 bases at J, with 6 bases between. CDR3 DNA: TGTGCCAGCAGTTACTCGGGGAGTAGCAATCAGCCCCAGCATTTT. Translating gives CASSYSGSSNQPQHF.

The chain carries TRBV5-1 and TRBJ1-2; D not resolved. The germline CDR1 and CDR2 sequences are SGHRS and YFSETQ. CDR3 length: 12 amino acids. V lost 7 bases, J lost 4 bases, and 11 bases lay in between. CDR3 DNA: TGCGCCAGCTCGCACAGTTCCTATGGCTACACCTTC. Amino acid sequence: CASSHSSYGYTF. Full variable domain (rest looked up from reference TRBV5-1 and TRBJ1-2): KAGVTQTPRYLIKTRGQQVTLSCSPISGHRSVSWYQQTPGQGLQFLFEYFSETQRNKGNFPGRFSGRQFSNSRSEMNVSTLELGDSALYLCASSHSSYGYTFGSGTRLTVV.

This chain uses TRBV28 with TRBJ1-5; D call uncertain. The germline CDR1 and CDR2 sequences are MDHEN and SYDVKM. Trimming took 7 bases from V and 4 from J, leaving 20 bases between them. This CDR3 has 16 residues. The CDR3 bases are TGTGCCAGCACCAGGACGGAAGAAACAAGAAATCAGCCCCAGCATTTT. Translation gives CASTRTEETRNQPQHF. The whole variable domain, filled in from reference TRBV28 and TRBJ1-5, reads DVKVTQSSRYLVKRTGEKVFLECVQDMDHENMFWYRQDPGLGLRLIYFSYDVKMKEKGDIPEGYSVSREKKERFSLILESASTNQTSMYLCASTRTEETRNQPQHFGDGTRLSIL.

V is TRBV28 and J is TRBJ1-1; TRBD1 is a possible D gene (5 bases). V was cut by 6 bases and J by 5 bases, with 13 bases left in between. The CDR3 runs 13 residues. CDR1 and CDR2 from the germline V gene are MDHEN and SYDVKM. CDR3 region: CASRPGPGTEAFF. The CDR3 coding sequence is TGTGCCAGCAGACCAGGGCCGGGAACTGAAGCTTTCTTT.

Details on this clone: One end of the junction does not line up with germline, which may come from a read error. Additional DNA sequences in this sample encode the identical CDR3. The rearrangement uses TRBV24-1 and TRBJ2-2; 9 bases are a match to TRBD1. The CDR3 loop spans 15 amino acids. Germline CDR1 is KGHDR and CDR2 is SFDVKD. Here the CDR3 reads CATTTGTGLPGELFF. DNA of the CDR3: TGTGCCACCACCACCGGGACAGGGCTTCCCGGGGAACTGTTTTTT.

In regard to this clone: Other DNA sequences within the sample encode an identical CDR3. The rearrangement links TRBV7-2 to TRBJ2-2, with D possibly called TRBD1 or TRBD2 (7 bases each). Germline-derived CDR1 and CDR2 are SGHTA and FQGNSA. V gave up 3 bases and J gave up 5 bases, with 16 bases separating them. This CDR3 is built from 16 residues. The CDR3 protein is CASSLMAGGGTGELFF. In nucleotides, the CDR3 is TGTGCCAGCAGCTTGATGGCAGGGGGGGGGACCGGGGAGCTGTTTTTT.

The rearrangement links TRBV28 to TRBJ1-3; 7 nucleotides align to TRBD1. The V gene end was trimmed by 5 bases and the J gene end by 3 bases; junction bases not matched to a gene: 7. This CDR3 region has 15 residues. Per germline, CDR1 MDHEN and CDR2 SYDVKM. CDR3 DNA sequence: TGTGCCAGCAGTGGATTCCAGGGGGTTGGAAACACCATATATTTT. Protein: CASSGFQGVGNTIYF. Based on the CDR3 plus reference TRBV28 and TRBJ1-3, the full variable domain is DVKVTQSSRYLVKRTGEKVFLECVQDMDHENMFWYRQDPGLGLRLIYFSYDVKMKEKGDIPEGYSVSREKKERFSLILESASTNQTSMYLCASSGFQGVGNTIYFGEGSWLTVV.

The chain links TRBV7-2 to TRBJ1-5; TRBD1 matches at 7 bases. Trimming at V came to 3 bases and at J to 7 bases, leaving 18 bases not matched to a gene. Germline CDR1 is SGHTA and CDR2 is FQGNSA. The CDR3 consists of 18 residues. This CDR3 reads CASSFSLQGSNPWQPQHF. CDR3 nucleotides: TGTGCCAGCAGCTTCTCATTACAGGGGTCAAACCCCTGGCAGCCCCAGCATTTT.

As concerns this clone: Other DNA sequences in this specimen translate into the identical CDR3. The rearrangement links TRBV12-3 or TRBV12-4 to TRBJ2-5; no definite D call. V dropped 3 bases and J dropped 5 bases, with 4 bases sitting between them. The CDR3 sequence is 11 residues long. The CDR3 coding sequence is TGTGCCAGCAGTTTGACCGAGACCCAGTACTTC. It is translated as CASSLTETQYF.

This sequence joins TRBV6-5 and TRBJ1-2, with TRBD1 as a possible D gene (5 bases). Germline lookup yields CDR1 MNHEY and CDR2 SVGAGI. V was pared by 10 bases and J by 8 bases, with 17 bases between. The CDR3 extends over 12 amino acids. The CDR3 DNA reads as TGTGCCACCACGAGGGGAATGGAGGGCTACACCTTC. This codes for CATTRGMEGYTF.

The chain joins TRBV11-2 to TRBJ1-1; possible D gene TRBD1, 6 bases. Trimming removed 5 bases from V and 0 bases from J, with 25 bases in between. This CDR3 has 19 amino acids. CDR1 and CDR2 (germline): SGHAT, FQNNGV. The CDR3 loop is CASSRDYRASVRMNTEAFF. The CDR3 DNA sequence: TGTGCCAGCAGCAGAGACTACAGGGCGTCCGTTCGCATGAACACTGAAGCTTTCTTT.

This chain joins TRBV3-1 (or the pseudogene TRBV3-2) and TRBJ2-3, with 13 positions matching TRBD2. V trimming: 0 bases; J trimming: 6 bases; junction bases outside the gene matches: 3. CDR1 and CDR2 from the germline V gene are LGHDT and YNNKEL (reference sequence). The CDR3 runs to 16 residues. CDR3 protein: CASSQELAGGRDTQYF. The CDR3 nucleotides are TGTGCCAGCAGCCAAGAACTAGCGGGGGGGCGGGATACGCAGTATTTT.

The chain is built from TRBV6-5 and TRBJ1-1; D unresolved. Per germline, CDR1 MNHEY and CDR2 SVGAGI. Trimming stripped 10 bases from V and 4 bases from J, with 16 bases between. The CDR3 loop spans 13 amino acids. This CDR3 is CATKVEGGTEAFF. For the CDR3, the DNA is TGTGCCACGAAAGTCGAGGGCGGCACTGAAGCTTTCTTT.

The rearrangement uses TRBV27 and TRBJ1-2; no clear D. The CDR3 totals 14 residues. Per the germline V gene, CDR1 is MNHEY and CDR2 is SMNVEV (reference sequence). V was pared by 5 bases and J by 5 bases, with 15 bases between. DNA for the CDR3: TGTGCCAGCAGTCCCCAATCCCTTCCTTATGGCTACACCTTC. Translating gives CASSPQSLPYGYTF.

V is TRBV6-9 and J is TRBJ1-5; tentatively, D is TRBD1 (6 bases). V shed 0 bases and J shed 3 bases, with 12 bases lying between them. CDR3 length equals 16 residues. CDR1 is MNHGY and CDR2 is SVAAGI in the germline V gene. CDR3 DNA: TGTGCCAGCAGTTATTCAAGGACAGATCTCAATCAGCCCCAGCATTTT. Translated: CASSYSRTDLNQPQHF.

This rearrangement joins TRBV12-3 or TRBV12-4 to TRBJ1-6; the D is unclear. The length of the CDR3 is 13 residues. V shed 5 bases and J shed 7 bases, with 9 bases lying between them. CDR3 nucleotides: TGTGCCAGCAGTGGCGGACTGAATTCACCCCTCCACTTT. Protein sequence: CASSGGLNSPLHF.

This chain links TRBV2 with TRBJ1-5, with D hard to call. The CDR3 spans 15 residues. Germline CDR1 reads SNHLY; CDR2 reads FYNNEI. Trimming left V 4 bases short and J 3 bases short, with 13 bases between. The CDR3 loop reads CASSGARTVNQPQHF. The DNA for the CDR3 is TGTGCCAGCAGTGGCGCTAGGACGGTCAATCAGCCCCAGCATTTT.

The chain is built from TRBV5-1 and TRBJ1-2; tentatively, D is TRBD1 (5 bases). CDR1 is SGHRS, CDR2 YFSETQ, per germline. CDR3 size: 14 residues. V lost 3 bases and J 5 bases, leaving 14 bases between the germline ends. The DNA for the CDR3 is TGCGCCAGCAGCTGGGGACCGGGACCTTATGGCTACACCTTC. Translation gives CASSWGPGPYGYTF.

This sequence joins TRBV19 and TRBJ1-2; D perhaps matches TRBD1 (6 bases). The ends were cut back, 6 bases at V and 7 bases at J, with 27 bases in the middle. Germline CDR1 LNHDA, CDR2 SQIVND (reference sequence). This CDR3 has 17 residues. The CDR3 coding sequence is TGTGCCAGTAGCAACCCCCGGCAACAGGGAGCAGGAGGTGGCTACACCTTC. Amino acid sequence: CASSNPRQQGAGGGYTF.

The chain couples TRBV6-5 to TRBJ2-3, with no clear D. The V and J ends lost 7 bases and 1 base respectively, with 9 bases between them. The CDR3 is 13 residues long. Germline V lookup: CDR1 MNHEY, CDR2 SVGAGI. For the CDR3, the DNA is TGTGCCAGCATGGATCACGGCACAGATACGCAGTATTTT. It translates to CASMDHGTDTQYF.

The chain joins TRBV7-2 to TRBJ2-4, with D maybe TRBD1 (6 bases). The CDR3 covers 19 residues. Germline-derived CDR1 and CDR2 are SGHTA and FQGNSA. V lost 4 bases, J lost 3 bases, and 25 bases lay in between. Written as DNA, the CDR3 is TGTGCCAGCAGCTCCGGGCCTGGGGGCGACACCCCGGGCAAAAACATTCAGTACTTC. This codes for CASSSGPGGDTPGKNIQYF.

This sequence joins TRBV6-2 or TRBV6-3 and TRBJ1-6; D might be TRBD1 (6 bases). Germline V lookup: CDR1 MNHEY, CDR2 SVGEGT. The V and J ends lost 0 bases and 10 bases respectively, with 13 bases between them. The CDR3 is 15 amino acids. The CDR3 protein is CASSYSSQGGSPLHF. CDR3 sequence (DNA): TGTGCCAGCAGTTACTCGAGTCAAGGGGGATCACCCCTCCACTTT.

The chain employs TRBV5-1 and TRBJ2-7, with a tentative D call TRBD2 (5 bases). Trimming cost V 4 bases and J 2 bases, with 10 bases left between them. CDR3 length: 13 amino acids. Germline V gene sequence: CDR1 SGHRS, CDR2 YFSETQ. The CDR3 sequence is CASSIGITYEQYF. The CDR3 DNA is TGCGCCAGCAGCATCGGGATAACCTACGAGCAGTACTTC.

This chain joins TRBV28 and TRBJ1-4, with D perhaps matching TRBD1 (5 bases). V was clipped by 1 base and J by 7 bases, with 10 bases between them. CDR1 and CDR2 (germline): MDHEN, SYDVKM. This CDR3 comprises 14 residues. The CDR3 sequence: CASSLSGGAEKLFF. As DNA, the CDR3 is TGTGCCAGCAGTTTATCCGGGGGAGCTGAAAAACTGTTTTTT.

The genes are TRBV7-2 and TRBJ2-1; D not resolved. Germline V gene sequence: CDR1 SGHTA, CDR2 FQGNSA. V gave up 5 bases and J gave up 9 bases, with 23 bases separating them. The length of the CDR3 is 16 residues. The CDR3, as DNA: TGTGCCAGCAGCCCCGTCAACTTCGTCCGCGTGGGTGAGCAGTTCTTC. Translating it yields CASSPVNFVRVGEQFF.

V and J are TRBV10-1 and TRBJ2-7; weak D call: TRBD2 (6 bases). Germline V gene data show CDR1 as WNHNN and CDR2 as SYGVQD (reference sequence). The CDR3 sequence is 12 residues long. Between the trimmed V and J ends, which lost 4 bases and 3 bases, there was a span of 7 bases. The CDR3 DNA is TGCGCCAGCAGTGCCGGGGGCTACGAGCAGTACTTC. Its protein product is CASSAGGYEQYF.

J is TRBJ2-7 and V is TRBV6-1; the D gene could be TRBD1 or TRBD2 (5 bases each). The CDR3 spans 13 residues. CDR1 MNHNS and CDR2 SASEGT come from the germline V gene. With 2 bases removed from V and 4 bases from J, the gap between germline ends came to 9 bases. CDR3 bases: TGTGCCAGCAGTGAAATTTGGGGGTACGAGCAGTACTTC. Protein product: CASSEIWGYEQYF.

The J gene is TRBJ1-5, the V gene TRBV4-1; D is ambiguous. V was trimmed by 1 base and J by 1 base, leaving 11 bases between them. Germline values: CDR1 MGHRA, CDR2 YSYEKL. The length of the CDR3 is 16 residues. CDR3 sequence reads: CASSQVRGGSNQPQHF. CDR3 sequence (DNA): TGCGCCAGCAGCCAAGTGAGAGGCGGGAGCAATCAGCCCCAGCATTTT.

The V call is TRBV6-6, the J call TRBJ1-1; possible D gene TRBD1, 5 bases. This CDR3 contains 12 residues. Germline V gene data show CDR1 as MNHNY and CDR2 as SVGAGI (reference sequence). V was pared by 8 bases and J by 3 bases, with 10 bases between. The DNA for the CDR3 is TGTGCCAGCCAGACCAGGGACACTGAAGCTTTCTTT. It yields the protein CASQTRDTEAFF.

V usage is TRBV7-9 and J usage is TRBJ2-5; 14 bases line up with TRBD2. CDR1 and CDR2 (germline): SEHNR, FQNEAQ (reference sequence). The CDR3 runs to 15 residues. V trimming: 3 bases; J trimming: 4 bases; junction bases outside the gene matches: 1. DNA for the CDR3: TGTGCCAGCAGCTTGGGACTAGCGGGGGTAGAGACCCAGTACTTC. It specifies CASSLGLAGVETQYF.

The V gene is TRBV7-2, the J gene TRBJ2-4; 7 positions agree with TRBD1. In germline, CDR1 is SGHTA, CDR2 FQGNSA. This CDR3 region has 13 residues. V lost 4 bases and J lost 4; bases outside the gene matches: 1. The CDR3 spells CASSSTGKNIQYF. The DNA of the CDR3 is TGTGCCAGCAGCTCGACAGGGAAAAACATTCAGTACTTC.

The J gene is TRBJ2-7, the V gene TRBV5-1; 8 nucleotides match TRBD1. Germline loops: CDR1 SGHRS, CDR2 YFSETQ. Trimming cost V 1 base and J 2 bases; bases outside gene matches: 2. CDR3 size: 14 residues. The CDR3 here is CASSLTGGTYEQYF. CDR3 DNA sequence: TGCGCCAGCAGCTTGACAGGGGGAACCTACGAGCAGTACTTC.